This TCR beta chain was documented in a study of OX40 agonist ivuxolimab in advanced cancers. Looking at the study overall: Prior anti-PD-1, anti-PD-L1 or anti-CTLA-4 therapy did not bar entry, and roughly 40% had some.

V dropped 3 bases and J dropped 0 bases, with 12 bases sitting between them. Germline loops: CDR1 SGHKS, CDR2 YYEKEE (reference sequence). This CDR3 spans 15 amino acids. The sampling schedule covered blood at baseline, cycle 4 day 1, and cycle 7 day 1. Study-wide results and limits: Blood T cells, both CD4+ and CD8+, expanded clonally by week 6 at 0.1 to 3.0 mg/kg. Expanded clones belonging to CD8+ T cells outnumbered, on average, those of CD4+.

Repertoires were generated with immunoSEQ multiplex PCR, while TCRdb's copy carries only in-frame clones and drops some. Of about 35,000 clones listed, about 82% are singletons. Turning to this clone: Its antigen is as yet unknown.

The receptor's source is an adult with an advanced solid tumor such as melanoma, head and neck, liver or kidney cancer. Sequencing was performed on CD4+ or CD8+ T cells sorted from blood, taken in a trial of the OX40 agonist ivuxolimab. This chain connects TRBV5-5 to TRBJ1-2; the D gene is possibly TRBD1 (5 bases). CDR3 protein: CASSSTGNSNYGYTF. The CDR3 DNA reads TGTGCCAGCAGCTCCACAGGAAATTCTAACTATGGCTACACCTTC. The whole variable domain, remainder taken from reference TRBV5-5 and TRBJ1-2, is DAGVTQSPTHLIKTRGQQVTLRCSPISGHKSVSWYQQVLGQGPQFIFQYYEKEERGRGNFPDRFSARQFPNYSSELNVNALLLGDSALYLCASSSTGNSNYGYTFGSGTRLTVV.